This entry describes one TCR beta chain. Sequencing was performed with immunoSEQ multiplex PCR; in TCRdb, only in-frame clones are kept and a portion is missing. This sample yields tens of thousands of clones, of which approximately 94% are seen a single time; 2.5% belongs to the top ten. This sample is part of a study of T cell changes during pregnancy in multiple sclerosis. Per germline, CDR1 MNHNS and CDR2 SASEGT. The V and J ends lost 6 bases and 8 bases, in that order; junction bases with no gene match: 5. There are 12 residues in the CDR3. The receptor was isolated from a female donor with multiple sclerosis, enrolled in a pregnancy study. The specimen comprised peripheral blood, sampled in the third trimester of pregnancy. The chain combines TRBV6-1 with TRBJ2-3; 7 bases align to TRBD2. DNA for the CDR3: TGTGCCAGCAGAGGACTAGACCTTACGCAGTATTTT. Protein: CASRGLDLTQYF.